This paragraph covers one T cell receptor (beta chain) sequence. Its matching antigen is unknown. These data originate in a study of HIV-infected patients and healthy controls. Findings and limits, study-wide: Only sixteen HIV-infected individuals were processed, a major limit on how widely findings apply.

Reverse transcription used around 480 ng RNA and constant-region primers for alpha and beta. Separate chain-specific third strand synthesis with multiplexing indices produced the alpha and beta libraries. Ligation attached cDNA to a 5' RACE adapter that carried a random hexamer and SP2 site. TCRdb re-called the 5' RACE reads with MiXCR, one entry per CDR3 protein. The sample has around 7,100 distinct CDR3 sequences, 9.5% to 12% seen once. All unsorted peripheral T cells were captured because whole blood was used without fractionation. The CDR3 loop spans 11 amino acids. V lost 11 bases and J 8 bases, leaving 15 bases between the germline ends. CDR1 is MDHEN, CDR2 SYDVKM, per germline.

This TCR derives from an adult with HIV infection. This specimen consisted of blood, obtained before antiretroviral therapy. The V gene is TRBV28, the J gene TRBJ1-2; D call uncertain. The CDR3 sequence: CAGRSWEGYTF. In nucleotides, the CDR3 is TGTGCCGGGAGGTCGTGGGAGGGCTACACCTTC.